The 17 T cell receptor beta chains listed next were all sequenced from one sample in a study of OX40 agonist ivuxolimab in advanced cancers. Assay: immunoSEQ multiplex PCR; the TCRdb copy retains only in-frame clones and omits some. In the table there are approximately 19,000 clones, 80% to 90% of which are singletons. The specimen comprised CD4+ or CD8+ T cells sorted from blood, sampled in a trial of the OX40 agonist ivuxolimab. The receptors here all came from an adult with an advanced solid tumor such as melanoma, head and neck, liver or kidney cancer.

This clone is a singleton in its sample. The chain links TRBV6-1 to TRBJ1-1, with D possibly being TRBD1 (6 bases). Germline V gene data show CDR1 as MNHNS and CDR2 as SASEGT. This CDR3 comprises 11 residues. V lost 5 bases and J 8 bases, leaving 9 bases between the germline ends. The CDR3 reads CASSSGTEAFF. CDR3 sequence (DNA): TGTGCCAGCAGTTCCGGGACAGAAGCTTTCTTT.

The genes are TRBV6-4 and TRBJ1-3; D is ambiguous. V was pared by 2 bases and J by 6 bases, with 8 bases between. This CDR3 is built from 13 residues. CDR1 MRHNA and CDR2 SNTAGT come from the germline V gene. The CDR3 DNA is TGTGCCAGCAGTGACGGAGGACCAAACACCATATATTTT. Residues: CASSDGGPNTIYF.

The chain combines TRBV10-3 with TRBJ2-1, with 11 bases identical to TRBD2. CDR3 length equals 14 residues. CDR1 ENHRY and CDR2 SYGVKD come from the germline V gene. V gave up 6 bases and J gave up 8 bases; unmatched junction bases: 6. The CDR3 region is CAISVSGGAHEQFF. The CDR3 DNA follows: TGTGCCATCAGCGTTAGCGGGGGGGCTCATGAGCAGTTCTTC.

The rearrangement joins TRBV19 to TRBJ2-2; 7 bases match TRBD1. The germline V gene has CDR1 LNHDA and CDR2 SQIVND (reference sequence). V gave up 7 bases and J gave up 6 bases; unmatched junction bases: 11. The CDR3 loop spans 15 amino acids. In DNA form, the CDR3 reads TGTGCCAGTAAAACCGGGACAGCCTCTTCCGGGGAGCTGTTTTTT. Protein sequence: CASKTGTASSGELFF.

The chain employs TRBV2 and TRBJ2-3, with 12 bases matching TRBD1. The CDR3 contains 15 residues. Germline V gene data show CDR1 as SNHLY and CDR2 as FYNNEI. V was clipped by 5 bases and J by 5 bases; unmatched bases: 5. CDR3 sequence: CASSFRDRGQDTQYF. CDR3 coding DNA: TGTGCCAGCAGTTTCCGGGACAGGGGGCAAGATACGCAGTATTTT.

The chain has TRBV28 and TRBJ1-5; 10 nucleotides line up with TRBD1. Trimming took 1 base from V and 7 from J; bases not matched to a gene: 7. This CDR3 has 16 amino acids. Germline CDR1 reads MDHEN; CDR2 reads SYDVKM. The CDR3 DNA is TGTGCCAGCAGTTTATCGTTGACAGGGGGCCGCCAGCCCCAGCATTTT. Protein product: CASSLSLTGGRQPQHF.

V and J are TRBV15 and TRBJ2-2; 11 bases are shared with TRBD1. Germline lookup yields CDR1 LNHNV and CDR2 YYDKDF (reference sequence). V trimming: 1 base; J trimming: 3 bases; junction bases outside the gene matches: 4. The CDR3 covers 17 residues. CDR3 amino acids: CATSRGGQGAYTGELFF. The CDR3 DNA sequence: TGTGCCACCAGCAGAGGCGGACAGGGGGCTTACACCGGGGAGCTGTTTTTT.

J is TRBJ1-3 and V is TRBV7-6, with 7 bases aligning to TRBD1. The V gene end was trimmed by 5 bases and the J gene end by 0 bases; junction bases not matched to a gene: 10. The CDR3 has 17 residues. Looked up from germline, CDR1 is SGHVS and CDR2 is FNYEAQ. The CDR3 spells CASSLQDRLSSGNTIYF. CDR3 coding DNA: TGTGCCAGCAGCCTTCAGGACAGGTTGAGCTCTGGAAACACCATATATTTT.

CDR3 sequence (DNA): TGTGCCAGCAGCTCCGGGAACTTGATTGAGACCCAGTACTTC. It yields the protein CASSSGNLIETQYF. V is TRBV11-2 and J is TRBJ2-5; D perhaps matches TRBD2 (5 bases). V was clipped by 4 bases and J by 5 bases, with 14 bases between them. Germline V gene data show CDR1 as SGHAT and CDR2 as FQNNGV. CDR3 size: 14 residues.

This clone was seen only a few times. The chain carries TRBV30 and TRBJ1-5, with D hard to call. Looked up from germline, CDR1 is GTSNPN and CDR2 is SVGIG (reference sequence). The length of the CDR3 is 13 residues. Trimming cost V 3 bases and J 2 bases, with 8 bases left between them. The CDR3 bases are TGTGCCTGGAGGACGGGTGGCAATCAGCCCCAGCATTTT. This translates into CAWRTGGNQPQHF. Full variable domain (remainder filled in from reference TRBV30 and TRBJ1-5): SQTIHQWPATLVQPVGSPLSLECTVEGTSNPNLYWYRQAAGRGLQLLFYSVGIGQISSEVPQNLSASRPQDRQFILSSKKLLLSDSGFYLCAWRTGGNQPQHFGDGTRLSIL.

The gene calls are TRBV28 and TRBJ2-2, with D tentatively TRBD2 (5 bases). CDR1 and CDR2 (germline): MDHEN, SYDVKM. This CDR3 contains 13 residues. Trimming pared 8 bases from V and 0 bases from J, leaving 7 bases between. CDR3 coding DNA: TGTGCCAGCCGTAGCGCGAACACCGGGGAGCTGTTTTTT. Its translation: CASRSANTGELFF.

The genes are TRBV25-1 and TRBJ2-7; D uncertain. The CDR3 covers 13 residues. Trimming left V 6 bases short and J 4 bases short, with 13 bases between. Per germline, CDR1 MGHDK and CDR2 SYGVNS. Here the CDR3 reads CASRDTTEYEQYF. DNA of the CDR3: TGTGCCAGCAGGGATACCACAGAGTACGAGCAGTACTTC.

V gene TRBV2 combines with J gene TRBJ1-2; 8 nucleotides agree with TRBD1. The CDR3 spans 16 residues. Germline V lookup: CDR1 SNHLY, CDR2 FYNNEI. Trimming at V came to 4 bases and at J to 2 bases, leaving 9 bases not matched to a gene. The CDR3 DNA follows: TGTGCCAGCAGTGGTAGGACCAGGGGGCAAAACTATGGCTACACCTTC. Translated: CASSGRTRGQNYGYTF. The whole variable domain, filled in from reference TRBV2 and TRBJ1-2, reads EPEVTQTPSHQVTQMGQEVILRCVPISNHLYFYWYRQILGQKVEFLVSFYNNEISEKSEIFDDQFSVERPDGSNFTLKIRSTKLEDSAMYFCASSGRTRGQNYGYTFGSGTRLTVV.

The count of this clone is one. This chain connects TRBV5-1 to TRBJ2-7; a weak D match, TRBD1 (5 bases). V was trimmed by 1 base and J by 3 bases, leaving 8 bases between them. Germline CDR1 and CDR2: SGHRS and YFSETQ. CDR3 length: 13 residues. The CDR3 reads CASSLLQDYEQYF. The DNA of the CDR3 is TGCGCCAGCAGCTTGTTACAGGACTACGAGCAGTACTTC.

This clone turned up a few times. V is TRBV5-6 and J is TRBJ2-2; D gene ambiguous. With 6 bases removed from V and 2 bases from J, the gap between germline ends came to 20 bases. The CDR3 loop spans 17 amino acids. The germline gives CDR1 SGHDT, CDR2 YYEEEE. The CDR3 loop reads CASKAEIRSDNTGELFF. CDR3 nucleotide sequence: TGTGCCAGCAAAGCCGAAATTCGTTCGGATAACACCGGGGAGCTGTTTTTT.

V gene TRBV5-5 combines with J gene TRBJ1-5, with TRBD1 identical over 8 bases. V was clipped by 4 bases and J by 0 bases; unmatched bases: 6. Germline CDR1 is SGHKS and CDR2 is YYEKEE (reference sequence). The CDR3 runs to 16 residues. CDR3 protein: CASSHRTGNSNQPQHF. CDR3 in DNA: TGTGCCAGCAGCCACCGGACAGGGAATAGCAATCAGCCCCAGCATTTT.

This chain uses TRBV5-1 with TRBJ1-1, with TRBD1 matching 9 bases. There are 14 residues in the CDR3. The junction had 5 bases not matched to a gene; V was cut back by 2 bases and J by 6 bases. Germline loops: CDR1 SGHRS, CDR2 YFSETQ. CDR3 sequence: CASSFGTGRPEAFF. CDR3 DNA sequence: TGCGCCAGCAGCTTCGGGACAGGGAGGCCTGAAGCTTTCTTT. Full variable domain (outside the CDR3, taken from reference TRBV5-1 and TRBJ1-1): KAGVTQTPRYLIKTRGQQVTLSCSPISGHRSVSWYQQTPGQGLQFLFEYFSETQRNKGNFPGRFSGRQFSNSRSEMNVSTLELGDSALYLCASSFGTGRPEAFFGQGTRLTVV.